This is a list of T cell receptor beta chains from one sample in a study of blood T cell repertoires in COVID-19. Measured with immunoSEQ multiplex PCR; TCRdb has only the in-frame clones, and not every one. The top ten clones hold approximately 31% of a sample with roughly 90,000 clones, roughly 84% of them seen once. The sample comprised peripheral blood. These receptors were collected from a woman at least 80 years old with active or convalescent COVID-19. Each CDR3 is given with its conserved first and last residue.

v_call	j_call	cdr3_aa
TRBV10-3	TRBJ1-1	CAISGTGVGTEAFF
TRBV3-1/TRBV3-2	TRBJ1-6	CASSQNWGGRGSPLHF
TRBV2	TRBJ1-2	CASSEDTNYGYTF
TRBV20-1	TRBJ2-1	CSASLNEQFF
TRBV20-1	TRBJ2-4	CSSGGKNIQYF
TRBV19	TRBJ1-1	CASSYTLGQRGTEAFF
TRBV10-3	TRBJ2-1	CAIRGLAGVGEQFF
TRBV6-1	TRBJ1-5	CASSEAGRGSYQPQHF
TRBV18	TRBJ2-2	CASSRDAAGLTGELFF
TRBV27	TRBJ1-3	CASSDRAAGNTIYF
TRBV6-2/TRBV6-3	TRBJ1-1	CASSYQTGTGAVMNTEAFF
TRBV6-2/TRBV6-3	TRBJ1-5	CASSRQGSNQPQHF
TRBV19	TRBJ2-7	CASSIREGGYEQYF
TRBV28	TRBJ1-5	CASSPDQPQHF
TRBV27	TRBJ1-2	CASTRAAGYGYTF
TRBV9	TRBJ2-2	CASSVRPGQHTGELFF
TRBV4-1	TRBJ1-2	CASSPGQPLTYGYTF
TRBV9	TRBJ2-1	CASSGSGTPLGYNEQFF
TRBV11-2	TRBJ1-2	CASSLGPGNDYGYTF
TRBV7-6	TRBJ1-3	CASSLEGWGRNTIYF